This TCR beta chain was sequenced during a study of cytomegalovirus exposure and HLA in healthy donors. Study conclusions and caveats: According to a subsequent analysis, TCR clusters from the first cohort were inclined to appear together in the 90 to 150 validation repertoires. According to the study, 180 or so TCR beta chains were cytomegalovirus-associated. While the bulk of TCR sequences proved rare, some public TCRs turned up in many donors.

A note on this clone: The antigen remains unidentified.

Looked up from germline, CDR1 is LNHNV and CDR2 is YYDKDF (reference sequence). V shed 2 bases and J 0 bases; nucleotides not matched to a gene: 7. The CDR3 totals 16 residues. Measured with immunoSEQ multiplex PCR; TCRdb has only the in-frame clones, and not every one. The data show over 200,000 clones, almost 90% seen once. The clonotype was recovered from a woman under 30 in good health and CMV-seronegative. Sequenced: PBMCs. The chain employs TRBV15 and TRBJ2-7; 7 nucleotides line up with TRBD2. CDR3 residues: CATSRTGGMGSYEQYF. The CDR3 DNA is TGTGCCACCAGCAGAACCGGGGGGATGGGCTCCTACGAGCAGTACTTC.